This T cell receptor (beta chain) was found in a study of beta chain features in type 1 diabetes. Overall study: What patients shared with healthy donors was a similar profile of age, gender and cell yields. Examined across all samples were around 110,000,000 sorted cells. General study points: Type 1 diabetes patients showed a moderate but significant shortening of TCRB CDR3s in all four CD4+ subsets.

Every bit of the isolated RNA underwent reverse transcription, so sequencing read expressed TCRB transcripts. The assay was immunoSEQ multiplex PCR, and TCRdb's table has in-frame clones only and misses some. Of 500,000 to 850,000 clones listed, over 13% were seen once; the top ten hold approximately 0.043%. On this clone: Its antigen is not known.

The germline V gene encodes CDR1 SGHAT and CDR2 FQNNGV. V gave up 5 bases and J gave up 5 bases, with 19 bases separating them. The CDR3 extends over 15 amino acids. The TCR comes from a man between 18 and 35 years old with type 1 diabetes. The specimen sequenced was naive CD4+ T cells from blood. V gene TRBV11-2 combines with J gene TRBJ2-7; TRBD2 is a possible D gene (5 bases). DNA of the CDR3: TGTGCCAGCAGCCCCCGGAGGTGGTCTCTGGACGAGCAGTACTTC. Amino acid sequence: CASSPRRWSLDEQYF. The full variable domain, its missing parts supplied by reference TRBV11-2 and TRBJ2-7, is EAGVAQSPRYKIIEKRQSVAFWCNPISGHATLYWYQQILGQGPKLLIQFQNNGVVDDSQLPKDRFSAERLKGVDSTLKIQPAKLEDSAVYLCASSPRRWSLDEQYFGPGTRLTVT.